This TCR beta chain stems from a study of control samples from healthy donors and cancer patients. TCRdb's table, derived via immunoSEQ multiplex PCR, lists solely in-frame clones and lacks some. The table includes around 50,000 clones, approximately 95% detected once. This CDR3 comprises 16 residues. V shed 2 bases, J shed 2 bases, and the junction held 7 bases outside the gene matches. The specimen was blood. The TCR sequence derives from a man under 40 in good health. The rearrangement uses TRBV23-1 and TRBJ2-3, with 7 bases that match TRBD2. TRBV23-1 is given ORF status, its function remaining uncertain. CDR3: CASSQASGGSTDTQYF. The CDR3 DNA reads TGCGCCAGCAGTCAAGCTAGCGGAGGCTCCACAGATACGCAGTATTTT.